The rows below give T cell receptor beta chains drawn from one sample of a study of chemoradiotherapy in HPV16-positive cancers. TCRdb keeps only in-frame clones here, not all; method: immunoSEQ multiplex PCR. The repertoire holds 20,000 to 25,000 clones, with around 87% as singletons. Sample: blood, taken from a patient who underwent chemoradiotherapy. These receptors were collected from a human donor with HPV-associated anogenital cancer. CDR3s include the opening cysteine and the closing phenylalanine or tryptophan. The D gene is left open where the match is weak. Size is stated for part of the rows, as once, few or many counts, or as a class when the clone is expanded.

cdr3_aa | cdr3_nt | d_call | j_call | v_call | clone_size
CASSLGQGRGRHEQYF | TGTGCCAGCAGCTTAGGTCAGGGCAGGGGGAGGCACGAGCAGTACTTC | - | TRBJ2-7 | TRBV7-2 | -
CAWTVRGTVSGELFF | TGTGCCTGGACCGTTAGGGGGACCGTCTCCGGGGAGCTGTTTTTT | - | TRBJ2-2 | TRBV30 | -
CASSQEYLAYEQYF | TGTGCCAGCAGCCAAGAGTATCTAGCCTACGAGCAGTACTTC | - | TRBJ2-7 | TRBV4-2 | -
CASSLSISYEQYF | TGTGCCAGCAGTTTAAGCATCTCCTACGAGCAGTACTTC | - | TRBJ2-7 | TRBV28 | -
CASSLGGRETQYF | TGCGCCAGCAGCTTGGGTGGGCGGGAGACCCAGTACTTC | - | TRBJ2-5 | TRBV5-1 | -
CSVETVSGNTIYF | TGCAGCGTTGAGACAGTCTCTGGAAACACCATATATTTT | - | TRBJ1-3 | TRBV29-1 | -
CASLTDMNTEAFF | TGTGCCAGCTTGACGGACATGAACACTGAAGCTTTCTTT | - | TRBJ1-1 | TRBV2 | -
CASRSTGQGLEQYF | TGTGCCAGCAGATCGACCGGACAGGGGCTCGAGCAGTACTTC | TRBD1 | TRBJ2-7 | TRBV7-2 | -
CASSQEGTGINGYTF | TGCGCCAGCAGCCAAGAAGGGACAGGGATTAATGGCTACACCTTC | TRBD1 | TRBJ1-2 | TRBV4-1 | -
CASVRAREVRRSKNIQYF | TGTGCCAGCGTAAGGGCTAGGGAGGTGAGGCGATCCAAAAACATTCAGTACTTC | - | TRBJ2-4 | TRBV27 | -
CASSYSAGHTQYF | TGTGCCAGCAGTTACTCGGCAGGTCATACGCAGTATTTT | - | TRBJ2-3 | TRBV6-6 | -
CASSSNPGQPNTEAFF | TGTGCCAGCAGCTCAAACCCGGGACAACCGAACACTGAAGCTTTCTTT | - | TRBJ1-1 | TRBV7-2 | few
CASSLEQGLSGYTF | TGTGCCAGCAGCTTGGAACAGGGACTAAGTGGCTACACCTTC | - | TRBJ1-2 | TRBV5-5 | once
CASSLAGREVDTQYF | TGCGCCAGCAGCTTGGCCGGGCGGGAGGTAGATACGCAGTATTTT | TRBD2 | TRBJ2-3 | TRBV5-1 | few
CAISDGRSPEAFF | TGTGCCATCTCCGACGGCAGGTCGCCTGAAGCTTTCTTT | - | TRBJ1-1 | TRBV10-3 | once
CASSPSGTSRVNEQFF | TGCGCCAGCAGTCCTTCCGGGACTAGCAGGGTGAATGAGCAGTTCTTC | TRBD2 | TRBJ2-1 | TRBV5-1 | -
CASSRAAGYYEQYF | TGTGCCAGCAGCCGGGCAGCGGGATACTACGAGCAGTACTTC | TRBD2 | TRBJ2-7 | TRBV5-4 | -
CASSYSNRGTEAFF | TGTGCCAGCAGTTACTCAAACAGGGGAACTGAAGCTTTCTTT | TRBD1 | TRBJ1-1 | TRBV6-5 | -
CASSLGASRGTEAFF | TGTGCCAGCAGCTTAGGGGCCAGCAGGGGGACTGAAGCTTTCTTT | TRBD1 | TRBJ1-1 | TRBV7-2 | -
CASSYSGPSGNTIYF | TGTGCCAGCAGTTATTCGGGACCCTCTGGAAACACCATATATTTT | - | TRBJ1-3 | TRBV6-5 | -
CASSPQSSGNTIYF | TGTGCCAGCTCACCACAGAGCTCTGGAAACACCATATATTTT | - | TRBJ1-3 | TRBV18 | -
CASRPGTNEKLFF | TGCGCCAGCCGACCTGGGACTAATGAAAAACTGTTTTTT | - | TRBJ1-4 | TRBV5-1 | -
CASSRDSGSYNEQFF | TGTGCCAGCAGCCGGGACTCCGGATCATACAATGAGCAGTTCTTC | - | TRBJ2-1 | TRBV6-1 | -
CARGDSSGNTIYF | TGTGCCAGGGGGGACAGCTCTGGAAACACCATATATTTT | TRBD1 | TRBJ1-3 | TRBV2 | -
CASRGTGTGDRQPQHF | TGTGCCAGCAGAGGAACCGGGACAGGGGATCGTCAGCCCCAGCATTTT | TRBD1 | TRBJ1-5 | TRBV28 | -
CASSSLGTTYEQYF | TGTGCCAGCAGTTCCCTGGGTACTACCTACGAGCAGTACTTC | - | TRBJ2-7 | TRBV27 | -
CASSSGGAGAQETQYF | TGTGCCAGCAGCTCTGGCGGAGCGGGGGCCCAAGAGACCCAGTACTTC | TRBD2 | TRBJ2-5 | TRBV5-4 | -
CASSFGGGRGNTIYF | TGTGCCAGCAGCTTTGGAGGGGGCCGGGGAAACACCATATATTTT | TRBD1 | TRBJ1-3 | TRBV7-9 | -
CSVDLQGQETQYF | TGCAGCGTTGACTTACAGGGTCAAGAGACCCAGTACTTC | - | TRBJ2-5 | TRBV29-1 | once
CASTPTGIGYTF | TGTGCCAGTACTCCCACAGGGATTGGCTACACCTTC | - | TRBJ1-2 | TRBV19 | few
CASSLAGPSTDTQYF | TGCGCCAGCAGCTTGGCGGGTCCCAGCACAGATACGCAGTATTTT | - | TRBJ2-3 | TRBV5-1 | once
CASSERASGGSDTQYF | TGTGCCAGCAGTGAGCGGGCTAGCGGGGGTTCAGATACGCAGTATTTT | TRBD2 | TRBJ2-3 | TRBV2 | -
CASSFQGSTYEQYF | TGTGCCAGCAGTTTTCAAGGCAGTACCTACGAGCAGTACTTC | - | TRBJ2-7 | TRBV28 | -
CAGSPGGGDTQYF | TGTGCCGGCTCGCCGGGGGGCGGAGATACGCAGTATTTT | - | TRBJ2-3 | TRBV7-9 | -
CASSQDAAGGNSPLHF | TGCGCCAGCAGCCAAGATGCAGCTGGTGGGAATTCACCCCTCCACTTT | - | TRBJ1-6 | TRBV4-3 | -
CASSLLEGRANYGYTF | TGTGCCAGCTCACTCCTCGAGGGCCGAGCTAACTATGGCTACACCTTC | - | TRBJ1-2 | TRBV18 | -